These 27 T cell receptor beta chains were sequenced from one sample in a study of long-term antiretroviral therapy in people with HIV. They ran version v3.0 of the immunoSEQ assay at survey level. Repertoires were generated with immunoSEQ multiplex PCR, while TCRdb's copy carries only in-frame clones and drops some. The sample includes 25,000 to 30,000 clones, more than 75% of them seen just once. The sequencing used unsorted PBMCs, collected 0.5 years after starting antiretroviral therapy. The receptor set was obtained from a woman under 30 with HIV.

V usage is TRBV5-5 and J usage is TRBJ2-7; 11 positions agree with TRBD2. The CDR3 sequence is 15 residues long. Germline CDR1 and CDR2: SGHKS and YYEKEE (reference sequence). The ends lost 5 bases at V and 0 bases at J; junction bases unmatched: 4. The CDR3 is CASRVGLAASYEQYF. Written as DNA, the CDR3 is TGTGCCAGCAGAGTGGGACTAGCGGCCTCCTACGAGCAGTACTTC.

CDR3 bases: TGTGCCAGCAGCTTAGAGAGTTTCTCTGGAAACACCATATATTTT. This codes for CASSLESFSGNTIYF. V usage is TRBV7-9 and J usage is TRBJ1-3; D is undetermined. Germline V gene sequence: CDR1 SEHNR, CDR2 FQNEAQ (reference sequence). The CDR3 loop spans 15 amino acids. V was clipped by 1 base and J by 0 bases, with 7 bases between them. Full variable domain (missing parts from reference TRBV7-9 and TRBJ1-3): DTGVSQNPRHKITKRGQNVTFRCDPISEHNRLYWYRQTLGQGPEFLTYFQNEAQLEKSRLLSDRFSAERPKGSFSTLEIQRTEQGDSAMYLCASSLESFSGNTIYFGEGSWLTVV.

This clone has a handful of counts. The gene calls are TRBV6-1 and TRBJ1-5; TRBD1 is a possible D gene (6 bases). CDR1 and CDR2 from the germline V gene are MNHNS and SASEGT. The V and J ends lost 2 bases and 5 bases respectively, with 16 bases between them. The CDR3 extends over 16 amino acids. CDR3 in amino acids: CASSELPDSSYQPQHF. CDR3 in DNA: TGTGCCAGCAGTGAACTACCGGACAGCTCTTATCAGCCCCAGCATTTT.

The V call is TRBV15, the J call TRBJ2-5; 13 bases fit TRBD2. V dropped 3 bases and J dropped 5; count of bases not matched to a gene: 15. Per the germline V gene, CDR1 is LNHNV and CDR2 is YYDKDF (reference sequence). The CDR3 runs to 19 residues. CDR3 protein: CATSRGGTSGTGGGETQYF. The CDR3 region has the DNA TGTGCCACCAGCAGGGGTGGGACTAGCGGGACGGGAGGCGGGGAGACCCAGTACTTC.

V usage is TRBV2 and J usage is TRBJ1-4, with 7 bases lining up with TRBD1. CDR1 and CDR2 from the germline V gene are SNHLY and FYNNEI. The V and J ends lost 6 bases and 7 bases, in that order; junction bases with no gene match: 8. This CDR3 comprises 14 residues. CDR3: CASSRQGTGEKLFF. The CDR3 DNA reads TGTGCCAGCAGCAGACAGGGAACGGGTGAAAAACTGTTTTTT.

This clone has more than one count but fewer than ten. J is TRBJ2-1 and V is TRBV9; D is possibly TRBD1 (7 bases). The germline V gene encodes CDR1 SGDLS and CDR2 YYNGEE. V was clipped by 7 bases and J by 8 bases, with 13 bases between them. This CDR3 contains 12 residues. For the CDR3, the DNA is TGTGCCAGCGGTCAGGGGGGCGATGAGCAGTTCTTC. Protein sequence: CASGQGGDEQFF.

V gene TRBV4-3 combines with J gene TRBJ1-1, with a possible D match to TRBD1 (5 bases). V was cut by 4 bases and J by 11 bases, with 26 bases left in between. The CDR3 is made up of 16 amino acids. Germline lookup yields CDR1 LGHNA and CDR2 YSLEER. CDR3 bases: TGCGCCAGCAGCCTCGGGGGGTTTGGGGCCCTGGATCAGGCTTTCTTT. Its translation is CASSLGGFGALDQAFF.

The chain has TRBV7-6 and TRBJ2-7, with a tentative D call TRBD2 (6 bases). V lost 8 bases and J lost 1, with 24 bases in between. The CDR3 runs 17 residues. CDR1 is SGHVS, CDR2 FNYEAQ, per germline. The CDR3 bases are TGTGCCAGCTTTCCAAGAGGCGGGGCAGGAGAGTCCTACGAGCAGTACTTC. Its protein product is CASFPRGGAGESYEQYF.

V and J are TRBV4-1 and TRBJ1-5; 10 bases are shared with TRBD1. Germline loops: CDR1 MGHRA, CDR2 YSYEKL. The V segment lost 0 bases and the J segment 5 bases; nucleotides outside the gene matches: 4. The CDR3 totals 16 residues. Written as DNA, the CDR3 is TGCGCCAGCAGCCAAGATGGAGGACAGGGGGATCAGCCCCAGCATTTT. Translation: CASSQDGGQGDQPQHF.

V and J are TRBV19 and TRBJ2-1; 8 bases align to TRBD2. The CDR3 has 16 amino acids. V trimming: 5 bases; J trimming: 1 base; junction bases outside the gene matches: 7. Germline lookup yields CDR1 LNHDA and CDR2 SQIVND (reference sequence). CDR3 in amino acids: CASSALAGSSYNEQFF. In nucleotides, the CDR3 is TGTGCCAGTAGTGCCTTAGCGGGGAGTTCCTACAATGAGCAGTTCTTC.

The rearrangement uses TRBV27 and TRBJ2-2; 9 nucleotides agree with TRBD2. The CDR3 has 19 residues. Germline V gene data show CDR1 as MNHEY and CDR2 as SMNVEV (reference sequence). Germline trimming cut 6 bases from V and 4 bases from J; bases unmatched to any gene: 18. The CDR3 nucleotides are TGTGCCAGCAGGAGGACCCTATCATGGCGGGAGGGATCCACCGGGGAGCTGTTTTTT. Amino acids: CASRRTLSWREGSTGELFF.

V gene TRBV28 combines with J gene TRBJ1-5; 7 bases match TRBD1. Germline assignment: CDR1 MDHEN and CDR2 SYDVKM. V was pared by 6 bases and J by 5 bases, with 10 bases of the junction left unmatched. This CDR3 contains 15 residues. The CDR3 nucleotides read TGTGCCAGCAGATATGACAGGGTGGGGTATCAGCCCCAGCATTTT. Translated: CASRYDRVGYQPQHF.

The gene calls are TRBV23-1 and TRBJ2-1, with 9 bases aligning to TRBD1. TRBV23-1 is identified as an open reading frame with a role that is uncertain. This CDR3 has 16 amino acids. Trimming took 0 bases from V and 14 from J; bases not matched to a gene: 14. CDR3 region: CASSQSRDRDSLGEFF. CDR3 sequence (DNA): TGCGCCAGCAGTCAATCACGGGACAGGGATTCACTTGGAGAGTTCTTC.

This clone appeared a few times. The chain carries TRBV19 and TRBJ2-7, with TRBD2 matching over 9 bases. This CDR3 is 14 amino acids long. V dropped 8 bases and J dropped 0; count of bases not matched to a gene: 5. Germline loops: CDR1 LNHDA, CDR2 SQIVND (reference sequence). The CDR3 spells CASRTSDNSYEQYF. The CDR3 coding sequence is TGTGCCAGTCGGACTAGCGACAACTCCTACGAGCAGTACTTC.

The chain links TRBV19 to TRBJ2-7, with a weak D call TRBD1 (5 bases). CDR1 is LNHDA and CDR2 is SQIVND in the germline V gene (reference sequence). V dropped 4 bases and J dropped 3 bases, with 22 bases sitting between them. This CDR3 is built from 17 residues. The CDR3 nucleotides are TGTGCCAGTAGTAGTCCTAATTGGCAGGGCCCCATCTACGAGCAGTACTTC. This translates into CASSSPNWQGPIYEQYF.

Comment on this clone: Other DNA sequences within the sample encode an identical CDR3. The chain joins TRBV15 to TRBJ2-6; D may be TRBD1 (5 bases). Trimming stripped 5 bases from V and 1 base from J, with 9 bases between. The CDR3 is 15 amino acids. Germline V CDR1 and CDR2: LNHNV, YYDKDF (reference sequence). The CDR3 spells CATSRQGSGANVLTF. The CDR3 DNA reads TGTGCCACCAGCCGCCAGGGTTCTGGGGCCAACGTCCTGACTTTC.

The chain joins TRBV9 to TRBJ2-2; 8 positions agree with TRBD1. Trimming removed 1 base from V and 7 bases from J; junction bases left unmatched: 6. The CDR3 totals 15 residues. Germline CDR1 SGDLS, CDR2 YYNGEE. The CDR3 loop reads CASSVQQGAGGELFF. Written as DNA, the CDR3 is TGTGCCAGCAGCGTACAGCAGGGGGCAGGCGGGGAGCTGTTTTTT.

The gene calls are TRBV25-1 and TRBJ2-1, with 7 bases that match TRBD1. After removal of 5 bases from V and 6 bases from J, the junction contained 16 bases not matched to a gene. The CDR3 is 17 residues long. Germline CDR1 is MGHDK and CDR2 is SYGVNS. CDR3 coding DNA: TGTGCCAGCAGTAGTCGAAGGGTAGGGACAGTGGGCAATGAGCAGTTCTTC. This translates into CASSSRRVGTVGNEQFF.

This chain joins TRBV7-3 and TRBJ2-1; D is possibly TRBD1 (5 bases). The CDR3 loop spans 13 amino acids. V gave up 5 bases and J gave up 7 bases, with 12 bases separating them. Per the germline V gene, CDR1 is SGHTA and CDR2 is FQGTGA. This CDR3 is CASSVSGINEQFF. The CDR3 DNA reads TGTGCCAGCAGCGTATCAGGGATTAATGAGCAGTTCTTC. Drawing the rest from reference TRBV7-3 and TRBJ2-1, the complete variable domain is GAGVSQTPSNKVTEKGKYVELRCDPISGHTALYWYRQSLGQGPEFLIYFQGTGAADDSGLPNDRFFAVRPEGSVSTLKIQRTERGDSAVYLCASSVSGINEQFFGPGTRLTVL.

The chain combines TRBV6-5 with TRBJ2-7; no firm D call. The CDR3 runs 14 residues. Germline V gene sequence: CDR1 MNHEY, CDR2 SVGAGI. Between the trimmed V and J ends, which lost 4 bases and 2 bases, there was a span of 12 bases. CDR3 in DNA: TGTGCCAGCAGTTCCGGCACCTATCCCTACGAGCAGTACTTC. Translation: CASSSGTYPYEQYF.

The gene calls are TRBV5-4 and TRBJ2-1, with a possible D match to TRBD2 (5 bases). The CDR3 is 15 amino acids. Germline assignment: CDR1 SGHNT and CDR2 YYREEE (reference sequence). The V gene lost 4 bases and the J gene lost 0 bases, with 11 bases spanning the gap. CDR3 in amino acids: CASSKAASSYNEQFF. The CDR3, as DNA: TGTGCCAGCAGCAAAGCGGCGAGCTCCTACAATGAGCAGTTCTTC.

This chain connects TRBV7-6 to TRBJ2-7; 7 bases fit TRBD1. The CDR3 runs to 15 residues. Germline CDR1 SGHVS, CDR2 FNYEAQ. J lost 2 bases, V lost 3 bases, and 7 bases had no gene match. The CDR3 loop is CASSLEQGSPYEQYF. DNA of the CDR3: TGTGCCAGCAGCTTGGAACAGGGGTCGCCCTACGAGCAGTACTTC.

The genes are TRBV2 and TRBJ1-1; D remains unclear. Trimming removed 3 bases at V and 2 bases at J, with 1 base between. The V gene's germline CDR1 is SNHLY and CDR2 FYNNEI. The CDR3 length is 11 residues. The DNA for the CDR3 is TGTGCCAGCAGTGATAACACTGAAGCTTTCTTT. It specifies CASSDNTEAFF.

V usage is TRBV2 and J usage is TRBJ2-2, with TRBD1 matching 10 bases. Germline CDR1 reads SNHLY; CDR2 reads FYNNEI. This CDR3 comprises 18 residues. J lost 3 bases, V lost 4 bases, and 11 bases had no gene match. The CDR3 spells CASSAHLGQGFDTGELFF. The CDR3 nucleotides are TGTGCCAGCAGTGCACACCTGGGACAGGGGTTTGACACCGGGGAGCTGTTTTTT.

This chain uses TRBV5-1 with TRBJ1-4; D may be TRBD1 (6 bases). Germline V lookup: CDR1 SGHRS, CDR2 YFSETQ. This CDR3 is built from 13 residues. Trimming took off 5 bases at V and 5 bases at J, with 10 bases between the two ends. This chain's CDR3 is CASRQGLNEKLFF. CDR3 sequence (DNA): TGCGCCAGCAGACAGGGACTAAATGAAAAACTGTTTTTT.

The chain combines TRBV18 with TRBJ2-7, with TRBD1 matching over 7 bases. Trimming cost V 2 bases and J 7 bases; bases outside gene matches: 5. The CDR3 has 13 amino acids. CDR1 is KGHSH and CDR2 is LQKENI in the germline V gene. The CDR3 DNA is TGTGCCAGCTCACCAGACAGGGTCTCTGAGCAGTACTTC. As protein: CASSPDRVSEQYF.

The CDR3: CASSQEIGSGANVLTF. The CDR3 coding sequence is TGCGCCAGCAGCCAAGAGATTGGATCCGGGGCCAACGTCCTGACTTTC. The rearrangement joins TRBV4-3 to TRBJ2-6; D is ambiguous. This CDR3 has 16 residues. Trimming took off 0 bases at V and 4 bases at J, with 10 bases between the two ends. Germline V lookup: CDR1 LGHNA, CDR2 YSLEER.